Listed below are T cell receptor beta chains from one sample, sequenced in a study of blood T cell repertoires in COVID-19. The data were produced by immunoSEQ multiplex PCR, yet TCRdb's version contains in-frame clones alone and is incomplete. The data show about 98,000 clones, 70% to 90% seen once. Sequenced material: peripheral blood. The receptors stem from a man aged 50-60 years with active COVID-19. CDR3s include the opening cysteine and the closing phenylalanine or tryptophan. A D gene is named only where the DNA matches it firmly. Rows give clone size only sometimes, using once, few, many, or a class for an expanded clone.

CDR3 DNA: TGCGCCAGCAGCTTGATGGAGGGGGAAAAACTGTTTTTT
CDR3 protein: CASSLMEGEKLFF
clone size: -
D gene: -
J gene: TRBJ1-4
V gene: TRBV5-1

CDR3 DNA: TGTGCCAGCAGCAAGGGACTAGCGGGGGGGAAGCAGTTCTTC
CDR3 protein: CASSKGLAGGKQFF
clone size: -
D gene: TRBD2
J gene: TRBJ2-1
V gene: TRBV5-6

CDR3 DNA: TGTGCCAGCTCACCGGGACAAGACACTGAAGCTTTCTTT
CDR3 protein: CASSPGQDTEAFF
clone size: -
D gene: -
J gene: TRBJ1-1
V gene: TRBV18

CDR3 DNA: TGTGCCAGCGGTCGGGGAGGATTGAATCGAAACACCATATATTTT
CDR3 protein: CASGRGGLNRNTIYF
clone size: -
D gene: -
J gene: TRBJ1-3
V gene: TRBV2

CDR3 DNA: TGTGCCAGCAGCGCAGGGGAGGGTACTGAAGCTTTCTTT
CDR3 protein: CASSAGEGTEAFF
clone size: -
D gene: -
J gene: TRBJ1-1
V gene: TRBV2

CDR3 DNA: TGTGCCAGCAGCCTAGGACAGGGGAGAGAGACCCAGTACTTC
CDR3 protein: CASSLGQGRETQYF
clone size: -
D gene: TRBD1
J gene: TRBJ2-5
V gene: TRBV5-4

CDR3 DNA: TGTGCCAGCAACGGGTTCGGAGACTATCTAGGCTACACCTTC
CDR3 protein: CASNGFGDYLGYTF
clone size: -
D gene: -
J gene: TRBJ1-2
V gene: TRBV2

CDR3 DNA: TGCAGCGTTGATGACGGGGGGACGAACACTGAAGCTTTCTTT
CDR3 protein: CSVDDGGTNTEAFF
clone size: once
D gene: -
J gene: TRBJ1-1
V gene: TRBV29-1

CDR3 DNA: TGTGCCAGCAGCCAAGAGTCGTGGAATCAGCCCCAGCATTTT
CDR3 protein: CASSQESWNQPQHF
clone size: -
D gene: -
J gene: TRBJ1-5
V gene: TRBV6-4

CDR3 DNA: TGTGCCAGCAGCCCCACGACAGGGACCTACGAGCAGTACTTC
CDR3 protein: CASSPTTGTYEQYF
clone size: once
D gene: TRBD1
J gene: TRBJ2-7
V gene: TRBV4-2

CDR3 DNA: TGTGCCAGCAGACAAGGGGCAGGGGGAGATACGCAGTATTTT
CDR3 protein: CASRQGAGGDTQYF
clone size: -
D gene: TRBD1
J gene: TRBJ2-3
V gene: TRBV7-9

CDR3 DNA: TGTGCCAGCAGCTACCGGACAGGGGGGGAGACCCAGTACTTC
CDR3 protein: CASSYRTGGETQYF
clone size: -
D gene: TRBD1
J gene: TRBJ2-5
V gene: TRBV7-8

CDR3 DNA: TGTGCCAGCAGTAAGCCCGACAGATGGATCAATTCACCCCTCCACTTT
CDR3 protein: CASSKPDRWINSPLHF
clone size: few
D gene: -
J gene: TRBJ1-6
V gene: TRBV2

CDR3 DNA: TGTGCCAGCAGCTCAGTTGAACCGGGGGGGTTCTGGTACGAGCAGTACTTC
CDR3 protein: CASSSVEPGGFWYEQYF
clone size: -
D gene: TRBD2
J gene: TRBJ2-7
V gene: TRBV7-2

CDR3 DNA: TGTGCCAGCTCATGGGGGGTGGTAACAGATACGCAGTATTTT
CDR3 protein: CASSWGVVTDTQYF
clone size: -
D gene: -
J gene: TRBJ2-3
V gene: TRBV5-5

CDR3 DNA: TGTGCCAGCAGTGAAGTAATGGGGACAGGGGGAAACTATGGCTACACCTTC
CDR3 protein: CASSEVMGTGGNYGYTF
clone size: -
D gene: TRBD1
J gene: TRBJ1-2
V gene: TRBV6-1

CDR3 DNA: TGCGCCAGCAGCTTGGGTGTAGGGAGTAGCACAGATACGCAGTATTTT
CDR3 protein: CASSLGVGSSTDTQYF
clone size: -
D gene: -
J gene: TRBJ2-3
V gene: TRBV5-1

CDR3 DNA: TGTGCCAGCAGTGCCCGGACAGCGGGGGGAGAACATTTT
CDR3 protein: CASSARTAGGEHF
clone size: few
D gene: -
J gene: TRBJ1-5
V gene: TRBV2

CDR3 DNA: TGTGCCAGCAGCTTAGGGGCCCCGACAGCTAACTATGGCTACACCTTC
CDR3 protein: CASSLGAPTANYGYTF
clone size: -
D gene: -
J gene: TRBJ1-2
V gene: TRBV7-2

CDR3 DNA: TGTGCCAACAGCCGGGACAGGGGTTTTCGCTACACCTTC
CDR3 protein: CANSRDRGFRYTF
clone size: -
D gene: TRBD1
J gene: TRBJ1-2
V gene: TRBV5-4

CDR3 DNA: TGTGCCAGCAGCGAACTAAGGACACCTAATCAGCCCCAGCATTTT
CDR3 protein: CASSELRTPNQPQHF
clone size: once
D gene: -
J gene: TRBJ1-5
V gene: TRBV5-6

CDR3 DNA: TGCAGCGTCCCCTTAGGACAAGGAGCTTTCTTT
CDR3 protein: CSVPLGQGAFF
clone size: once
D gene: -
J gene: TRBJ1-1
V gene: TRBV29-1

CDR3 DNA: TGTGCCTGGAGCCCCTCGTGGGCGGGGGGTGCAGATACGCAGTATTTT
CDR3 protein: CAWSPSWAGGADTQYF
clone size: -
D gene: TRBD2
J gene: TRBJ2-3
V gene: TRBV30

CDR3 DNA: TGTGCCAGCAATCAACGGGGGACGATATTAACAGATACGCAGTATTTT
CDR3 protein: CASNQRGTILTDTQYF
clone size: -
D gene: -
J gene: TRBJ2-3
V gene: TRBV7-2

CDR3 DNA: TGTGCCAGCAGTCTACACCAGGGAGGGGAGCAGTACTTC
CDR3 protein: CASSLHQGGEQYF
clone size: -
D gene: TRBD2
J gene: TRBJ2-7
V gene: TRBV4-2

CDR3 DNA: TGCAGTGCTAGTGAGGGAGGCGGCACAGATACGCAGTATTTT
CDR3 protein: CSASEGGGTDTQYF
clone size: -
D gene: -
J gene: TRBJ2-3
V gene: TRBV20-1

CDR3 DNA: TGTGCCAGCAAGGACAGCGGGGGGCTCAATGAGCAGTTCTTC
CDR3 protein: CASKDSGGLNEQFF
clone size: -
D gene: TRBD2
J gene: TRBJ2-1
V gene: TRBV6-5

CDR3 DNA: TGTGCCAGCAGGTATATGGGACAGTTGGTAGAAAAACTGTTTTTT
CDR3 protein: CASRYMGQLVEKLFF
clone size: -
D gene: TRBD1
J gene: TRBJ1-4
V gene: TRBV2

CDR3 DNA: TGTGCCAGCAGCCTTACTACCCGGGGGGGCCGGGAGCTGTTTTTT
CDR3 protein: CASSLTTRGGRELFF
clone size: -
D gene: TRBD2
J gene: TRBJ2-2
V gene: TRBV7-2

CDR3 DNA: TGTGCCAGCAGCTTGGGCAGGGAGGATTCACCCCTCCACTTT
CDR3 protein: CASSLGREDSPLHF
clone size: -
D gene: -
J gene: TRBJ1-6
V gene: TRBV5-6

CDR3 DNA: TGTGCCAGCAGCCCGGGGGACAGCTACGCAACTAATGAAAAACTGTTTTTT
CDR3 protein: CASSPGDSYATNEKLFF
clone size: -
D gene: TRBD1
J gene: TRBJ1-4
V gene: TRBV7-9

CDR3 DNA: TGCGCCAGCAGCTTGGGAGGAGGTAGCGGGGTCAATGAGCAGTTCTTC
CDR3 protein: CASSLGGGSGVNEQFF
clone size: once
D gene: TRBD2
J gene: TRBJ2-1
V gene: TRBV5-1

CDR3 DNA: TGTGCCAGCAGCGTAAGGCGTAGCTCTAATGAAAAACTGTTTTTT
CDR3 protein: CASSVRRSSNEKLFF
clone size: -
D gene: -
J gene: TRBJ1-4
V gene: TRBV9

CDR3 DNA: TGCGCCAGCAGCATCCGGACAGGTGGCACTGAAGCTTTCTTT
CDR3 protein: CASSIRTGGTEAFF
clone size: -
D gene: TRBD1
J gene: TRBJ1-1
V gene: TRBV5-1

CDR3 DNA: TGTGCCAGCAGTGAAAGCTGGACAGGGCACACAGATACGCAGTATTTT
CDR3 protein: CASSESWTGHTDTQYF
clone size: -
D gene: TRBD1
J gene: TRBJ2-3
V gene: TRBV6-1

CDR3 DNA: TGTGCCAGCACGCAGAACTATGGCTACACCTTC
CDR3 protein: CASTQNYGYTF
clone size: -
D gene: -
J gene: TRBJ1-2
V gene: TRBV2

CDR3 DNA: TGCGCCAGCAGCTTAGGACAGACGAACACCGGGGAGCTGTTTTTT
CDR3 protein: CASSLGQTNTGELFF
clone size: -
D gene: -
J gene: TRBJ2-2
V gene: TRBV5-1

CDR3 DNA: TGTGCCAGCAGTCCGGGACTAGCTCAAGCTTCCAATGAGCAGTTCTTC
CDR3 protein: CASSPGLAQASNEQFF
clone size: -
D gene: TRBD2
J gene: TRBJ2-1
V gene: TRBV27

CDR3 DNA: TGTGCCAGCAGCCGTCGGGGGGGCCCCTCAGATACGCAGTATTTT
CDR3 protein: CASSRRGGPSDTQYF
clone size: -
D gene: TRBD2
J gene: TRBJ2-3
V gene: TRBV3-1/TRBV3-2

CDR3 DNA: TGCGCCAGCAGCGTTAATTCGGATGAGCAGTTCTTC
CDR3 protein: CASSVNSDEQFF
clone size: -
D gene: -
J gene: TRBJ2-1
V gene: TRBV5-1